The 19 T cell receptor beta chains below come from one sample, sequenced in a study of CD8 T cells in ankylosing spondylitis. TCRdb passed the 5' RACE reads through MiXCR, listing each CDR3 protein once. The sample has a few hundred thousand distinct CDR3 sequences; about 22% are singletons. Notes on the study in general: A TCR beta motif of about eight highly homologous variants seemed to mark ankylosing spondylitis blood.

Their antigens remain unidentified. The sequenced material came from blood, either unsorted or a sorted T cell fraction (not recorded which). Every receptor here comes from a male donor with ankylosing spondylitis.

This clonotype was picked up a small number of times. The chain is built from TRBV29-1 and TRBJ1-3; no clear D gene. Germline V gene data show CDR1 as SQVTM and CDR2 as ANQGSEA. The CDR3 length is 14 residues. Trimming stripped 3 bases from V and 1 base from J, with 10 bases between. The CDR3 here is CSVDLGGSGNTIYF. CDR3 nucleotides: TGCAGCGTTGACCTCGGCGGGTCTGGAAACACCATATATTTT.

This clonotype was counted a few times. The rearrangement links TRBV29-1 to TRBJ2-3, with D possibly being TRBD2 (5 bases). From germline, CDR1 is SQVTM and CDR2 ANQGSEA. The CDR3 has 12 residues. Trimming cost V 3 bases and J 3 bases, with 7 bases left between them. The CDR3 sequence is CSVDEGTDTQYF. Here the CDR3 DNA reads TGCAGCGTTGACGAGGGAACAGATACGCAGTATTTT.

This rearrangement joins TRBV11-2 to TRBJ2-4; D gene uncertain. The V gene's germline CDR1 is SGHAT and CDR2 FQNNGV. Trimming left V 1 base short and J 7 bases short, with 11 bases between. The CDR3 has 14 residues. The CDR3 DNA follows: TGTGCCAGCAGCTTAGCAGGCAGGAACAACATTCAGTACTTC. It encodes CASSLAGRNNIQYF.

This clonotype was seen a few times. The gene calls are TRBV4-2 and TRBJ2-3; D is unclear. Trimming stripped 1 base from V and 6 bases from J, with 8 bases between. CDR1 is LGHNA and CDR2 is YNFKEQ in the germline V gene. There are 13 residues in the CDR3. The CDR3 nucleotides are TGTGCCAGCAGCCAAGCCCGCCGGGATACGCAGTATTTT. This encodes CASSQARRDTQYF.

The chain employs TRBV5-1 and TRBJ2-7, with 8 nucleotides matching TRBD2. Trimming removed 0 bases from V and 5 bases from J; junction bases left unmatched: 7. This CDR3 spans 15 amino acids. Germline loops: CDR1 SGHRS, CDR2 YFSETQ. The CDR3 protein is CASSLAVGLDNEQYF. CDR3 nucleotide sequence: TGCGCCAGCAGCTTGGCCGTGGGACTAGACAACGAGCAGTACTTC.

The chain employs TRBV6-1 and TRBJ2-2; a possible D gene is TRBD1 (5 bases). This CDR3 spans 15 amino acids. Trimming stripped 3 bases from V and 4 bases from J, with 12 bases between. Per germline, CDR1 MNHNS and CDR2 SASEGT. The CDR3 DNA is TGTGCCAGCAGTGATAATCCAGGGATCACCGGGGAGCTGTTTTTT. This translates into CASSDNPGITGELFF.

The rearrangement joins TRBV11-3 to TRBJ2-3; perhaps TRBD2 as D (5 bases). Germline V lookup: CDR1 SGHNT, CDR2 YENEEA. V was pared by 5 bases and J by 6 bases, with 9 bases between. The CDR3 is 12 residues long. The CDR3 reads CASSRGWDTQYF. CDR3 in DNA: TGTGCCAGCAGCAGAGGGTGGGATACGCAGTATTTT.

The chain couples TRBV20-1 to TRBJ2-5, with 10 nucleotides matching TRBD2. The V gene end was trimmed by 3 bases and the J gene end by 1 base; junction bases not matched to a gene: 11. The CDR3 spans 17 residues. Germline CDR1 is DFQATT and CDR2 is SNEGSKA (reference sequence). The CDR3 loop reads CSASAGTSAPFQETQYF. Written as DNA, the CDR3 is TGCAGTGCTAGCGCCGGGACTAGCGCCCCCTTCCAAGAGACCCAGTACTTC.

This chain uses TRBV10-2 with TRBJ2-1; 7 bases are a match to TRBD2. Per the germline V gene, CDR1 is WSHSY and CDR2 is SAAADI. V dropped 7 bases and J dropped 6; count of bases not matched to a gene: 12. The CDR3 consists of 15 residues. CDR3 in DNA: TGCGCCAGCAACCGAGGGAGGGCTTCCGGCAATGAGCAGTTCTTC. Amino acids: CASNRGRASGNEQFF.

This CDR3 is CASSLPFGTSGVRNEQFF. The CDR3 nucleotides are TGTGCCAGCAGCTTACCGTTCGGGACTAGTGGCGTTCGGAATGAGCAGTTCTTC. V gene TRBV11-1 combines with J gene TRBJ2-1, with 8 bases fitting TRBD2. Germline V gives CDR1 SGHAT, CDR2 FQDESV (reference sequence). The length of the CDR3 is 18 residues. J gave up 7 bases and V 2 bases, and 16 bases lay outside the gene matches.

The chain is built from TRBV28 and TRBJ2-3; 7 bases are a match to TRBD2. Germline assignment: CDR1 MDHEN and CDR2 SYDVKM. Unmatched junction bases numbered 7, after V lost 6 bases and J lost 1 base. This CDR3 is built from 15 residues. CDR3 sequence: CASSLTSVGTDTQYF. The CDR3 DNA follows: TGTGCCAGCAGCCTCACTAGCGTGGGCACAGATACGCAGTATTTT.

The sample holds many counts of this clonotype. The chain joins TRBV29-1 to TRBJ2-3, with D possibly TRBD2 on 5 matching bases. Trimming took off 1 base at V and 0 bases at J, with 14 bases between the two ends. The germline gives CDR1 SQVTM, CDR2 ANQGSEA. The CDR3 loop spans 16 amino acids. The CDR3: CSVEAGQRSSTDTQYF. The CDR3 region has the DNA TGCAGCGTTGAAGCTGGCCAGCGGTCTAGCACAGATACGCAGTATTTT.

The chain joins TRBV5-1 to TRBJ2-7; D might be TRBD2 (5 bases). The germline V gene has CDR1 SGHRS and CDR2 YFSETQ. Trimming removed 0 bases from V and 3 bases from J, with 13 bases in between. The CDR3 is made up of 15 amino acids. CDR3 nucleotides: TGCGCCAGCAGCTTGGGGGTGGACCGGGGCTACGAGCAGTACTTC. Translated: CASSLGVDRGYEQYF.

In this sample, this clonotype turned up many times. The V and J genes are TRBV29-1 and TRBJ2-7; 8 nucleotides line up with TRBD1. The CDR3 has 12 amino acids. CDR1 and CDR2 (germline): SQVTM, ANQGSEA. V lost 7 bases and J lost 3; bases outside the gene matches: 5. The CDR3 DNA reads as TGCAGCGCCAGGACAGGGCTCTACGAGCAGTACTTC. As protein: CSARTGLYEQYF.

The chain combines TRBV11-3 with TRBJ2-7; TRBD1 might be the D (5 bases). The ends were cut back, 3 bases at V and 4 bases at J, with 13 bases in the middle. This CDR3 has 14 residues. The V gene's germline CDR1 is SGHNT and CDR2 YENEEA. The CDR3 DNA reads TGTGCCAGCAGCTTTCAGGCAGGGATATACGAGCAGTACTTC. It encodes CASSFQAGIYEQYF.

This clonotype was counted once. The gene calls are TRBV10-1 and TRBJ2-1, with D unclear. V shed 0 bases and J shed 12 bases, with 12 bases lying between them. The CDR3 extends over 13 amino acids. CDR1 WNHNN and CDR2 SYGVQD come from the germline V gene (reference sequence). The DNA of the CDR3 is TGCGCCAGCAGTGAGTCAGGGCTCGGTGTGCAGTTCTTC. This translates into CASSESGLGVQFF.

This chain links TRBV7-2 with TRBJ2-1, with a possible D match to TRBD2 (5 bases). The length of the CDR3 is 14 residues. In germline, CDR1 is SGHTA, CDR2 FQGNSA. With 5 bases removed from V and 6 bases from J, the gap between germline ends came to 14 bases. The DNA of the CDR3 is TGTGCCAGCAGCCCCGGGGATAGGCCCAATGAGCAGTTCTTC. Encoded protein: CASSPGDRPNEQFF.

This clonotype came up a few times. This sequence joins TRBV7-2 and TRBJ1-2, with a tentative D call TRBD1 (6 bases). V was trimmed by 1 base and J by 4 bases, leaving 16 bases between them. Germline CDR1 is SGHTA and CDR2 is FQGNSA. This CDR3 is 16 amino acids long. CDR3 residues: CASSLVWGRDGYGYTF. Written as DNA, the CDR3 is TGTGCCAGCAGCTTAGTTTGGGGGCGAGATGGCTATGGCTACACCTTC.

The chain joins TRBV20-1 to TRBJ2-7; no definite D call. CDR1 is DFQATT, CDR2 SNEGSKA, per germline (reference sequence). V lost 0 bases, J lost 2 bases, and 11 bases lay in between. CDR3 size: 14 residues. CDR3 protein: CSARDLRSAYEQYF. The CDR3 region has the DNA TGCAGTGCTAGAGATCTTCGGAGCGCCTACGAGCAGTACTTC.